The clone carrying this T cell receptor beta chain was detected ten times or more. What it binds is not known. The sample belongs to a study of neurological immune-mediated disorders. Study-wide findings and caveats: TCR-beta repertoires seemed private in all groups, with no expanded CDR3 amino acid sequences shared. TCR clonal expansion peaked in HTLV-1-associated myelopathy patients and was lowest in multiple sclerosis patients.

The cDNA was generated through 5'RACE incorporating 10-nucleotide random UMIs. From the 5' RACE reads, TCRdb called clonotypes with MiXCR, one entry per CDR3 protein. The sample records roughly 76,000 distinct CDR3 sequences, around 14% being singletons. Germline CDR1 is SQVTM and CDR2 is ANQGSEA. CDR3 size: 13 residues. With 4 bases clipped from V and 1 base from J, the junction kept 0 bases outside the gene matches. The rearrangement joins TRBV29-1 to TRBJ1-5, with 8 positions matching TRBD1. Sequencing input: PBMCs. The source is a woman between 45 and 65 years old in good health. The CDR3 reads CSVGQGSNQPQHF. The CDR3 DNA reads as TGCAGCGTTGGACAGGGGAGCAATCAGCCCCAGCATTTT.